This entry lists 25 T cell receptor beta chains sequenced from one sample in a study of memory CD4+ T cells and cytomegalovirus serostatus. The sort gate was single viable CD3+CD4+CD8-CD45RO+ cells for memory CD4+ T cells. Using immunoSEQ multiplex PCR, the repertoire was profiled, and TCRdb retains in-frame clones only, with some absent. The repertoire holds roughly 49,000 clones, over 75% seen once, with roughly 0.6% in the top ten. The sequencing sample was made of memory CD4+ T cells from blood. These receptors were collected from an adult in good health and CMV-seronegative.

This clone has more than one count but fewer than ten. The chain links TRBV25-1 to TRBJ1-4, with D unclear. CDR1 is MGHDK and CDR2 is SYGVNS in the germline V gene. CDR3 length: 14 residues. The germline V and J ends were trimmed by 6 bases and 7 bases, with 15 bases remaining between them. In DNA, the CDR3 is TGTGCCAGCAGCCAACATGTCGGCGGTGAAAAACTGTTTTTT. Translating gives CASSQHVGGEKLFF.

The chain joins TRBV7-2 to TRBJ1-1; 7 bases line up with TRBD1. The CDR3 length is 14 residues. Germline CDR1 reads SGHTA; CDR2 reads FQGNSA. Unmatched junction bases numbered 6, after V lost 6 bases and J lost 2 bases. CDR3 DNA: TGTGCCAGCAGTCGGGACAGAAAAAACACTGAAGCTTTCTTT. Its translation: CASSRDRKNTEAFF.

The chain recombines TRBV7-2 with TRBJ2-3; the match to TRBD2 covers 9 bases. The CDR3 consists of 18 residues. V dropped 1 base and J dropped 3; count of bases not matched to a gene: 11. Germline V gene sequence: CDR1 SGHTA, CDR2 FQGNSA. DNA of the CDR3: TGTGCCAGCAGCTTAGTTTTTGGCGGGGGGGCATGGACAGATACGCAGTATTTT. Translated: CASSLVFGGGAWTDTQYF.

DNA of the CDR3: TGTGCCAGCAGTCTGGAAGGGGCAAGAGCCGGGGAGCTGTTTTTT. Translating it yields CASSLEGARAGELFF. V gene TRBV25-1 combines with J gene TRBJ2-2; D might be TRBD1 (5 bases). V was pared by 5 bases and J by 6 bases, with 16 bases between. CDR3 length: 15 residues. Germline CDR1 is MGHDK and CDR2 is SYGVNS. The full variable domain, completed using reference TRBV25-1 and TRBJ2-2, is EADIYQTPRYLVIGTGKKITLECSQTMGHDKMYWYQQDPGMELHLIHYSYGVNSTEKGDLSSESTVSRIRTEHFPLTLESARPSHTSQYLCASSLEGARAGELFFGEGSRLTVL.

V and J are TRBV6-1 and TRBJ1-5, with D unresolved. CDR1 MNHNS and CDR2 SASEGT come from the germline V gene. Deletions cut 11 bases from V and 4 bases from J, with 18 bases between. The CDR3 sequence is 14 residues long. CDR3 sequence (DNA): TGTGCCGGTGCCCCGGCCAGCAATAATCAGCCCCAGCATTTT. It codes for CAGAPASNNQPQHF.

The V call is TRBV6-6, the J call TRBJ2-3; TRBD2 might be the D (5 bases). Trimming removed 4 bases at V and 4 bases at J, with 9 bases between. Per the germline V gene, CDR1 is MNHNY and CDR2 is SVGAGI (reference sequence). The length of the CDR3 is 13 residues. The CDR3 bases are TGTGCCAGCAGTTCAACTAGGGCAGATACGCAGTATTTT. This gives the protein CASSSTRADTQYF.

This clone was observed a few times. CDR3 DNA: TGTGCTATCCATGGCACAGATACGCAGTATTTT. It codes for CAIHGTDTQYF. V gene TRBV28 combines with J gene TRBJ2-3; no reliable D call. The CDR3 has 11 amino acids. Germline CDR1 is MDHEN and CDR2 is SYDVKM. The whole variable domain, remainder taken from reference TRBV28 and TRBJ2-3, is DVKVTQSSRYLVKRTGEKVFLECVQDMDHENMFWYRQDPGLGLRLIYFSYDVKMKEKGDIPEGYSVSREKKERFSLILESASTNQTSMYLCAIHGTDTQYFGPGTRLTVL.

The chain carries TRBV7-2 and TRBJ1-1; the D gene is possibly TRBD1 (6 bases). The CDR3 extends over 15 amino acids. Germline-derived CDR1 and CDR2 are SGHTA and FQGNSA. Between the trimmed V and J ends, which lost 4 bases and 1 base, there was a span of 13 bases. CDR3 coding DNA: TGTGCCAGCAGCTGGATAGGACAGAGGAACACTGAAGCTTTCTTT. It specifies CASSWIGQRNTEAFF. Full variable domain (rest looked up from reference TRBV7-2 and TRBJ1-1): GAGVSQSPSNKVTEKGKDVELRCDPISGHTALYWYRQSLGQGLEFLIYFQGNSAPDKSGLPSDRFSAERTGGSVSTLTIQRTQQEDSAVYLCASSWIGQRNTEAFFGQGTRLTVV.

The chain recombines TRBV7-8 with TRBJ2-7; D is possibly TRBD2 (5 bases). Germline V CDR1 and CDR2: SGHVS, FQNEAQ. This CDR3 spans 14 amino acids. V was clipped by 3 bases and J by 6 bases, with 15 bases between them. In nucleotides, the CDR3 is TGTGCCAGCAGCTTTAGCGACGGTCTTGGCGAGCAGTACTTC. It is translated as CASSFSDGLGEQYF.

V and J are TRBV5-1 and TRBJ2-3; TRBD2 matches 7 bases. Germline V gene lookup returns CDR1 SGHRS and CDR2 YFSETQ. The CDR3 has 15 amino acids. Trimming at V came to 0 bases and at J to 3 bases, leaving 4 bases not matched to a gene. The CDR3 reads CASSLAAGQTDTQYF. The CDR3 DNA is TGCGCCAGCAGCTTGGCAGCGGGGCAGACAGATACGCAGTATTTT.

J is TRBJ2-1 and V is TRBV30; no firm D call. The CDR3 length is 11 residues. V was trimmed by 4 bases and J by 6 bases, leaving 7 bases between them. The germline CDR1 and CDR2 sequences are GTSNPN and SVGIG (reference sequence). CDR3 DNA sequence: TGTGCCTGGACGTCTGGCAATGAGCAGTTCTTC. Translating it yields CAWTSGNEQFF.

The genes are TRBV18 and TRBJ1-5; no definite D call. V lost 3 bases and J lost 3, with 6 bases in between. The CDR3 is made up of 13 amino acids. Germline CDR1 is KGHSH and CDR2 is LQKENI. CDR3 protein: CASSPAVNQPQHF. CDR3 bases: TGTGCCAGCTCACCCGCAGTCAATCAGCCCCAGCATTTT.

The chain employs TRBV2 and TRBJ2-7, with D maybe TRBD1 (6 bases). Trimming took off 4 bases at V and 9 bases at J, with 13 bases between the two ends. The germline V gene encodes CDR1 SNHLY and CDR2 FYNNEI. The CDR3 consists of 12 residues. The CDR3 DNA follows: TGTGCCAGCAGTGCAGGGGAATCAGGGCAGTACTTC. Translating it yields CASSAGESGQYF. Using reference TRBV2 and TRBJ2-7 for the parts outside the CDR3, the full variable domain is EPEVTQTPSHQVTQMGQEVILRCVPISNHLYFYWYRQILGQKVEFLVSFYNNEISEKSEIFDDQFSVERPDGSNFTLKIRSTKLEDSAMYFCASSAGESGQYFGPGTRLTVT.

CDR3 bases: TGTGCCAGCAGTTTAGAGGGGTCTCGGGGTCAGCCCCAGCATTTT. Translated, it gives CASSLEGSRGQPQHF. The V and J genes are TRBV27 and TRBJ1-5; a possible D gene is TRBD1 (5 bases). Trimming removed 2 bases from V and 6 bases from J, with 14 bases in between. This CDR3 spans 15 amino acids. Germline lookup yields CDR1 MNHEY and CDR2 SMNVEV (reference sequence).

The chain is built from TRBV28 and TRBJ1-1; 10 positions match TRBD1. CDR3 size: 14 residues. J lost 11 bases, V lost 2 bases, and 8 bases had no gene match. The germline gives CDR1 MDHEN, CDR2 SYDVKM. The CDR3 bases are TGTGCCAGCAGTTTAGGGACAGGGGATTGGTATGCTTTCTTT. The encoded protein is CASSLGTGDWYAFF.

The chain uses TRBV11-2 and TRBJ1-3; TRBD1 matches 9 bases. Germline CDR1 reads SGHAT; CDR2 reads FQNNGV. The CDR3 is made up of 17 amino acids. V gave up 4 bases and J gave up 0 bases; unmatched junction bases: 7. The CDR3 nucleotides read TGTGCCAGCAGCTCCAGGACAGGGGTTCGCTCTGGAAACACCATATATTTT. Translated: CASSSRTGVRSGNTIYF.

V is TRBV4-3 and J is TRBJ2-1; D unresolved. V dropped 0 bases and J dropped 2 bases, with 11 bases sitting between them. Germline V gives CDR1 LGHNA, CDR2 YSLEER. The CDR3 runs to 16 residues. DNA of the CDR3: TGCGCCAGCAGCCAAGAGGAGCGCTGGCCCTACAATGAGCAGTTCTTC. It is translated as CASSQEERWPYNEQFF.

The CDR3 sequence is CASSYRPEKTQYF. As DNA, the CDR3 is TGTGCCAGCAGTTACAGGCCTGAAAAGACCCAGTACTTC. The chain joins TRBV6-5 to TRBJ2-5; D not certain. This CDR3 has 13 amino acids. V was clipped by 2 bases and J by 6 bases, with 10 bases between them. Germline V gene data show CDR1 as MNHEY and CDR2 as SVGAGI.

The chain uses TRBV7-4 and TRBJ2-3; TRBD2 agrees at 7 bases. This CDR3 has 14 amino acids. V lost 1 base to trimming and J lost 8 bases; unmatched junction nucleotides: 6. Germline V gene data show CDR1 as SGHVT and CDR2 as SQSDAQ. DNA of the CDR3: TGTGCCAGCAGCTTAGGGGTGGGGAGGGGTACGCAGTATTTT. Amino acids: CASSLGVGRGTQYF.

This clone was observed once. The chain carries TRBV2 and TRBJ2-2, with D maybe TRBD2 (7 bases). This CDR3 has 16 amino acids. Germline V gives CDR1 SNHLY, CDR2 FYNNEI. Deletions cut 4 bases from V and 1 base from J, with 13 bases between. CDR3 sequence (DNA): TGTGCCAGCAGTGTTCGGGGGGCAATGAACACCGGGGAGCTGTTTTTT. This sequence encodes CASSVRGAMNTGELFF.

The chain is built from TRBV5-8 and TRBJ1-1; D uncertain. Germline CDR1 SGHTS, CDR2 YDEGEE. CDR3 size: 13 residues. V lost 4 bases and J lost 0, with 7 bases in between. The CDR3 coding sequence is TGTGCCAGCAGCCTCCTCTTGAACACTGAAGCTTTCTTT. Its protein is CASSLLLNTEAFF.

As DNA, the CDR3 is TGTGCCAGCAGCTCAAATGCCGGGAACGCTGGAGAGACCCAGTACTTC. It yields the protein CASSSNAGNAGETQYF. The chain joins TRBV5-4 to TRBJ2-5; a weak D match, TRBD2 (5 bases). The CDR3 loop spans 16 amino acids. Germline V gene lookup returns CDR1 SGHNT and CDR2 YYREEE (reference sequence). V was pared by 3 bases and J by 4 bases, with 19 bases between.

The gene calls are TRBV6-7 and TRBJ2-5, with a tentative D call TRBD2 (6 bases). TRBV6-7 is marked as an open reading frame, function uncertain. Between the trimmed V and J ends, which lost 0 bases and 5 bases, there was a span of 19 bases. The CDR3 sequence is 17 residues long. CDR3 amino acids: CASSYSGGRSLLETQYF. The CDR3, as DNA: TGTGCCAGCAGTTACTCGGGGGGACGAAGCTTGTTGGAGACCCAGTACTTC.

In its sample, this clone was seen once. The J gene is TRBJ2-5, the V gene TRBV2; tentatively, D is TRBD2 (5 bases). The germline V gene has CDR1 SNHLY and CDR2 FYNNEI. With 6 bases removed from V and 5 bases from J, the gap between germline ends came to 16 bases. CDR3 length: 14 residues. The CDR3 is CASRGDVGRETQYF. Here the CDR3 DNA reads TGTGCCAGCAGGGGAGATGTGGGCAGGGAGACCCAGTACTTC. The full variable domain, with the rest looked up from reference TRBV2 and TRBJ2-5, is EPEVTQTPSHQVTQMGQEVILRCVPISNHLYFYWYRQILGQKVEFLVSFYNNEISEKSEIFDDQFSVERPDGSNFTLKIRSTKLEDSAMYFCASRGDVGRETQYFGPGTRLLVL.

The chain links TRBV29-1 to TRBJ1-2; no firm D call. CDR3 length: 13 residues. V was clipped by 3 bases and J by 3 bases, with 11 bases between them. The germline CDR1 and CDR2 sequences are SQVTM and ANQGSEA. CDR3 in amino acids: CSVEERLYYGYTF. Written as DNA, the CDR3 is TGCAGCGTTGAGGAGAGACTCTACTATGGCTACACCTTC.